What follows is one T cell receptor (beta chain) and its context. Its antigen is unidentified. The CDR3 has 12 amino acids. The germline V gene has CDR1 SGHRS and CDR2 YFSETQ. V was clipped by 5 bases and J by 8 bases, with 13 bases between them. These data originate in a study of T-cell memory formation after mild COVID-19. Study-wide results and limits: The finding that pre-infection memory included some responding clones suggested that cross-reactive memory joined. Among contracting clones, CD4+ were mainly CM/EM and CD8+ enriched in EMRA.

Libraries for TCRalpha and TCRbeta carried sample barcodes and unique molecular identifiers via 5'RACE. TCRdb independently ran MiXCR on the 5' RACE reads; one entry per CDR3 protein. The data contain about 500,000 distinct CDR3 sequences, over 20% of them seen just once; the ten biggest clones take up about an eighth. This TCR derives from an adult woman who had mild COVID-19 (a few samples of this study predate the infection). Cell type and time point are not known. Sequencing input: PBMCs or a T cell subset sorted from them (not recorded which). The chain has TRBV5-1 and TRBJ1-1; a weak D match, TRBD1 (5 bases). The CDR3 reads CASRRGTEEAFF. The CDR3 coding sequence is TGCGCCAGCAGGCGTGGGACGGAAGAAGCTTTCTTT. The variable domain in full, completed from reference TRBV5-1 and TRBJ1-1, reads KAGVTQTPRYLIKTRGQQVTLSCSPISGHRSVSWYQQTPGQGLQFLFEYFSETQRNKGNFPGRFSGRQFSNSRSEMNVSTLELGDSALYLCASRRGTEEAFFGQGTRLTVV.